This entry concerns a single TCR beta chain. Its target is not known. The sample is drawn from a study of blood T cells in healthy people across ages. Next came a second PCR, run for about 6 to 11 cycles, which used a sample-barcoded 5' primer along with a J-beta primer mix. One entry per CDR3 protein, called by TCRdb with MiXCR from the 5' RACE reads. The sample includes around 970,000 distinct CDR3 sequences, 51% of them seen just once. General study results and limits: It was the long-lived donors that had more naive CD4+ cells and higher diversity than aged donors.

This TCR came from a woman between 55 and 75 years old in good health. Sample: blood.

The CDR3 bases are TGTGCCAGCAGCCCCACGGCTAGCGGCACAGATACGCAGTATTTT. Translated: CASSPTASGTDTQYF. The J gene is TRBJ2-3, the V gene TRBV3-1, with D possibly TRBD2 on 6 matching bases. The CDR3 has 15 residues. Germline V gives CDR1 LGHDT, CDR2 YNNKEL (reference sequence). Trimming cost V 4 bases and J 1 base, with 12 bases left between them.